The sequence of this T cell receptor beta chain was determined in a study of cytomegalovirus exposure and HLA in healthy donors. On the study more broadly: Genotyping showed around four fifths of 398 donors falling in the Caucasian-associated ancestry cluster.

This clone was seen more than once but under ten times. Primers for the PCR totalled 60 Vbeta and 13 Jbeta. Profiled with immunoSEQ multiplex PCR; TCRdb holds only in-frame clones, not every one. The data hold around 100,000 clones, with roughly 68% observed a single time. The V and J ends lost 4 bases and 3 bases respectively, with 13 bases between them. The CDR3 runs 16 residues. Germline assignment: CDR1 MDHEN and CDR2 SYDVKM. The receptor comes from a man aged 25-45 years in good health and CMV-seropositive. The material sequenced was PBMCs. V gene TRBV28 combines with J gene TRBJ2-6; the D gene is possibly TRBD2 (6 bases). The CDR3 DNA reads TGTGCCAGCAGTTCTGACGGGGGAGGTGGGGCCAACGTCCTGACTTTC. It yields the protein CASSSDGGGGANVLTF.